These 16 T cell receptor beta chains share one sample of origin, sequenced in a study of long-term antiretroviral therapy in people with HIV. They ran version v3.0 of the immunoSEQ assay at survey level. Libraries were prepared by immunoSEQ multiplex PCR; TCRdb keeps only in-frame clonotypes and omits some of them. The data hold about 30,000 clones, with approximately 93% observed a single time. This sample comprised unsorted PBMCs, obtained around 5 years after starting antiretroviral therapy. Receptor source: a woman in her forties or fifties with HIV.

This chain joins TRBV7-2 and TRBJ2-2; D ambiguous. V was clipped by 2 bases and J by 6 bases, with 13 bases between them. Germline CDR1 reads SGHTA; CDR2 reads FQGNSA. The CDR3 runs to 15 residues. The CDR3 nucleotides read TGTGCCAGCAGCTTAACGCAGGTTCCGTCCGGGGAGCTGTTTTTT. Translating it yields CASSLTQVPSGELFF.

The gene calls are TRBV6-6 and TRBJ1-2; D is perhaps TRBD1 (5 bases). This CDR3 is 14 amino acids long. Deletions cut 6 bases from V and 2 bases from J, with 13 bases between. Germline CDR1 is MNHNY and CDR2 is SVGAGI (reference sequence). The CDR3 here is CASSPRGDNYGYTF. The CDR3 DNA is TGTGCCAGCAGCCCGAGGGGAGACAACTATGGCTACACCTTC.

The chain carries TRBV7-2 and TRBJ2-5; D gene uncertain. CDR3 length: 14 amino acids. V gave up 8 bases and J gave up 2 bases, with 15 bases separating them. Germline V CDR1 and CDR2: SGHTA, FQGNSA. The CDR3 loop is CASAKGVGQETQYF. The CDR3 coding sequence is TGTGCCAGCGCCAAGGGCGTGGGGCAAGAGACCCAGTACTTC. Combining the CDR3 with reference TRBV7-2 and TRBJ2-5 gives the whole variable domain GAGVSQSPSNKVTEKGKDVELRCDPISGHTALYWYRQSLGQGLEFLIYFQGNSAPDKSGLPSDRFSAERTGGSVSTLTIQRTQQEDSAVYLCASAKGVGQETQYFGPGTRLLVL.

The V gene is TRBV5-1, the J gene TRBJ2-7, with 7 bases identical to TRBD1. The V gene end was trimmed by 2 bases and the J gene end by 6 bases; junction bases not matched to a gene: 2. Germline V lookup: CDR1 SGHRS, CDR2 YFSETQ. The CDR3 loop spans 12 amino acids. The DNA of the CDR3 is TGCGCCAGCAGCTTTGGACAGGCCGAGCAGTACTTC. This translates into CASSFGQAEQYF.

This clone was detected only once. The CDR3 region is CASSLAGGGYEQYF. As DNA, the CDR3 is TGTGCCAGCAGCTTGGCAGGGGGTGGGTACGAGCAGTACTTC. The chain recombines TRBV5-5 with TRBJ2-7; 7 nucleotides agree with TRBD1. The J segment lost 4 bases and the V segment lost 0 bases, leaving 4 bases of the junction unmatched. Germline lookup yields CDR1 SGHKS and CDR2 YYEKEE (reference sequence). The CDR3 is made up of 14 amino acids.

The gene calls are TRBV5-4 and TRBJ2-3, with 7 positions matching TRBD2. This CDR3 has 14 residues. The ends lost 6 bases at V and 1 base at J; junction bases unmatched: 5. Germline assignment: CDR1 SGHNT and CDR2 YYREEE (reference sequence). The CDR3 nucleotides read TGTGCCAGCAAGGCGGGGGAGGGCACAGATACGCAGTATTTT. The encoded protein is CASKAGEGTDTQYF.

This chain joins TRBV5-6 and TRBJ2-1; 13 bases line up with TRBD2. Unmatched junction bases numbered 4, after V lost 0 bases and J lost 10 bases. From germline, CDR1 is SGHDT and CDR2 YYEEEE. The CDR3 extends over 15 amino acids. Here the CDR3 reads CASSLGTSGGEEQFF. DNA of the CDR3: TGTGCCAGCAGCTTGGGCACTAGCGGGGGGGAGGAGCAGTTCTTC.

The rearrangement uses TRBV14 and TRBJ2-3; D is possibly TRBD1 (7 bases). Germline V gives CDR1 SGHDN, CDR2 FVKESK. V gave up 4 bases and J gave up 1 base, with 21 bases separating them. This CDR3 contains 18 residues. Written as DNA, the CDR3 is TGTGCCAGCAGCCGCACTGGAGGGGGCCCTCGTGGCACAGATACGCAGTATTTT. Translating gives CASSRTGGGPRGTDTQYF.

The rearrangement joins TRBV5-8 to TRBJ1-1, with D possibly being TRBD1 (5 bases). CDR1 and CDR2 from the germline V gene are SGHTS and YDEGEE. The CDR3 is made up of 16 amino acids. V lost 4 bases to trimming and J lost 6 bases, with 22 bases between them. Here the CDR3 reads CASSLARQYAYSEAFF. CDR3 DNA: TGTGCCAGCAGCCTGGCCCGACAGTACGCTTATTCTGAAGCTTTCTTT.

The chain combines TRBV7-8 with TRBJ2-1, with 7 positions matching TRBD1. The CDR3 length is 14 residues. The germline V gene encodes CDR1 SGHVS and CDR2 FQNEAQ. J lost 5 bases, V lost 5 bases, and 6 bases had no gene match. The CDR3 reads CASSPQTGNNEQFF. The DNA of the CDR3 is TGTGCCAGCAGCCCACAGACAGGGAACAATGAGCAGTTCTTC.

The chain recombines TRBV30 with TRBJ1-5; D not resolved. Germline CDR1 GTSNPN, CDR2 SVGIG (reference sequence). The CDR3 runs to 15 residues. Trimming cost V 0 bases and J 4 bases, with 13 bases left between them. The CDR3, as DNA: TGTGCCTGGAGTGTAGGGTCAGCGCCGAATCAGCCCCAGCATTTT. It encodes CAWSVGSAPNQPQHF. Full variable domain (missing parts from reference TRBV30 and TRBJ1-5): SQTIHQWPATLVQPVGSPLSLECTVEGTSNPNLYWYRQAAGRGLQLLFYSVGIGQISSEVPQNLSASRPQDRQFILSSKKLLLSDSGFYLCAWSVGSAPNQPQHFGDGTRLSIL.

CDR3 sequence: CASSSGQGDQPQHF. The CDR3 DNA reads TGTGCCAGCAGCTCGGGACAGGGCGATCAGCCCCAGCATTTT. The chain uses TRBV5-6 and TRBJ1-5; 9 nucleotides align to TRBD1. The CDR3 has 14 amino acids. Germline assignment: CDR1 SGHDT and CDR2 YYEEEE. The V gene end was trimmed by 3 bases and the J gene end by 5 bases; junction bases not matched to a gene: 3.

The genes are TRBV6-6 and TRBJ1-4; D unresolved. Germline V gives CDR1 MNHNY, CDR2 SVGAGI (reference sequence). Trimming removed 1 base from V and 7 bases from J, with 13 bases in between. This CDR3 contains 15 residues. For the CDR3, the DNA is TGTGCCAGCAGTTACTTGACTCCCGAGGGTGAAAAACTGTTTTTT. It is translated as CASSYLTPEGEKLFF.

The chain is built from TRBV9 and TRBJ2-2; D not certain. Deletions cut 6 bases from V and 1 base from J, with 10 bases between. The CDR3 spans 14 residues. The germline gives CDR1 SGDLS, CDR2 YYNGEE. The CDR3 region is CASKGPENTGELFF. The DNA of the CDR3 is TGTGCCAGCAAAGGTCCCGAGAACACCGGGGAGCTGTTTTTT. Combining the CDR3 with reference TRBV9 and TRBJ2-2 gives the whole variable domain DSGVTQTPKHLITATGQRVTLRCSPRSGDLSVYWYQQSLDQGLQFLIQYYNGEERAKGNILERFSAQQFPDLHSELNLSSLELGDSALYFCASKGPENTGELFFGEGSRLTVL.

This sequence joins TRBV5-8 and TRBJ1-2, with D hard to call. Germline CDR1 SGHTS, CDR2 YDEGEE. The CDR3 has 12 residues. V lost 4 bases to trimming and J lost 5 bases, with 9 bases between them. This CDR3 reads CASSLRSYGYTF. CDR3 sequence (DNA): TGTGCCAGCAGCCTTAGGTCGTATGGCTACACCTTC.

The chain has TRBV7-2 and TRBJ2-5, with 13 bases fitting TRBD2. Germline V CDR1 and CDR2: SGHTA, FQGNSA. V was pared by 5 bases and J by 5 bases, with 8 bases of the junction left unmatched. CDR3 length equals 16 residues. The CDR3 nucleotides are TGTGCCAGCAGCCAAGGGACTAGCGGGGTCGTTGAGACCCAGTACTTC. The encoded protein is CASSQGTSGVVETQYF.